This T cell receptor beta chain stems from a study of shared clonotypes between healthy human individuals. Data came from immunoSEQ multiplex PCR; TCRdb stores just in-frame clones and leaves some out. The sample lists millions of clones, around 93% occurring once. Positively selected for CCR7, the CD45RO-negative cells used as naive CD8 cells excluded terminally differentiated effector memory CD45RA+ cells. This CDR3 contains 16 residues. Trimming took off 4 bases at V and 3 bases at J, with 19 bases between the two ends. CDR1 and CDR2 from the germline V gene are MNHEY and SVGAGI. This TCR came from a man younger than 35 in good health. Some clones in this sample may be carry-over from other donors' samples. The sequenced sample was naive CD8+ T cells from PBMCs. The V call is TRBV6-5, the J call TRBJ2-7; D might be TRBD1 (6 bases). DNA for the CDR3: TGTGCCAGCAGTTGGGGGCCCCCGAACGAGGGCTACGAGCAGTACTTC. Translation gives CASSWGPPNEGYEQYF.